This T cell receptor (beta chain) originates from a study of naive and memory T cell subsets. Points from the study as a whole: Possibly reflecting memory cells re-expressing CD45RA, a few larger clonotypes occurred in naive repertoires, especially CD8.

Both TRBC1 and TRBC2 were covered by a beta constant-region primer of two equimolar oligonucleotides. Ligated cDNA was amplified by four rounds of PCR with nested alpha and beta constant-region primers and SP2. Each CDR3 protein is one row after TCRdb ran MiXCR on the UMI-ligation and nested PCR reads. In the table there are around 93,000 distinct CDR3 sequences, about 10% of which are singletons. Of note for this clonotype: Its target is not known.

The CDR3 totals 15 residues. V lost 4 bases to trimming and J lost 6 bases; unmatched junction nucleotides: 13. The germline gives CDR1 SGHNT, CDR2 YYREEE (reference sequence). The genes are TRBV5-4 and TRBJ2-7, with 7 bases aligning to TRBD2. This TCR derives from a human donor in good health. Source material: naive CD4+ T cells from blood. The CDR3 nucleotides read TGTGCCAGCAGCCCCACTACGGGCGGGAGCGGCGAGCAGTACTTC. Protein product: CASSPTTGGSGEQYF.